Below are 29 T cell receptor beta chains sequenced from a single sample in a study of technical replicates of blood from several donors. Here immunoSEQ multiplex PCR was the method, and the copy in TCRdb shows in-frame clones only, minus some. The sample has more than 65,000 clones, 80% to 95% seen once. The specimen sequenced was T cells isolated from PBMCs. Receptors originate from a human donor in good health.

The chain couples TRBV25-1 to TRBJ1-4; no definite D call. The CDR3 runs 13 residues. Germline assignment: CDR1 MGHDK and CDR2 SYGVNS. Trimming removed 3 bases at V and 1 base at J, with 3 bases between. The CDR3: CASSDRTNEKLFF. CDR3 sequence (DNA): TGTGCCAGCAGTGACAGAACTAATGAAAAACTGTTTTTT.

The chain joins TRBV18 to TRBJ1-2; 9 nucleotides align to TRBD1. Germline V gene sequence: CDR1 KGHSH, CDR2 LQKENI. The junction had 14 bases not matched to a gene; V was cut back by 6 bases and J by 0 bases. The CDR3 runs to 18 residues. The CDR3 loop reads CASSPSSPDRGANYGYTF. The CDR3 DNA is TGTGCCAGCTCCCCCTCTTCCCCGGACAGGGGTGCTAACTATGGCTACACCTTC.

The gene calls are TRBV13 and TRBJ1-1; D is unclear. V lost 6 bases to trimming and J lost 2 bases, with 16 bases between them. This CDR3 is built from 15 residues. The V gene's germline CDR1 is PRHDT and CDR2 FYEKMQ (reference sequence). This chain's CDR3 is CASRFLNSGNTEAFF. In nucleotides, the CDR3 is TGTGCCAGCAGGTTCCTTAACTCCGGTAACACTGAAGCTTTCTTT. Full variable domain (rest looked up from reference TRBV13 and TRBJ1-1): AAGVIQSPRHLIKEKRETATLKCYPIPRHDTVYWYQQGPGQDPQFLISFYEKMQSDKGSIPDRFSAQQFSDYHSELNMSSLELGDSALYFCASRFLNSGNTEAFFGQGTRLTVV.

The gene calls are TRBV6-5 and TRBJ1-2; TRBD1 aligns across 7 bases. J gave up 8 bases and V 2 bases, and 5 bases lay outside the gene matches. The CDR3 extends over 13 amino acids. In germline, CDR1 is MNHEY, CDR2 SVGAGI. CDR3 nucleotides: TGTGCCAGCAGTTACCCAACAGGGGCAGGCTACACCTTC. It yields the protein CASSYPTGAGYTF.

The chain uses TRBV7-9 and TRBJ2-3, with no clear D. Germline V gene data show CDR1 as SEHNR and CDR2 as FQNEAQ (reference sequence). Trimming cost V 1 base and J 6 bases, with 5 bases left between them. The CDR3 extends over 12 amino acids. CDR3 region: CASSLVRDTQYF. The CDR3 region has the DNA TGTGCCAGCAGCTTAGTGCGCGATACGCAGTATTTT.

The chain recombines TRBV19 with TRBJ1-2, with D uncertain. This CDR3 has 12 amino acids. Looked up from germline, CDR1 is LNHDA and CDR2 is SQIVND (reference sequence). V was trimmed by 3 bases and J by 2 bases, leaving 4 bases between them. CDR3 in amino acids: CASSMTNYGYTF. CDR3 DNA: TGTGCCAGTAGTATGACAAACTATGGCTACACCTTC.

The CDR3 is CASSATGTSFPGNTIYF. Written as DNA, the CDR3 is TGTGCCAGCAGCGCTACCGGGACATCGTTTCCTGGAAACACCATATATTTT. The rearrangement joins TRBV9 to TRBJ1-3; tentatively, D is TRBD1 (6 bases). The V and J ends lost 3 bases and 2 bases respectively, with 18 bases between them. The V gene's germline CDR1 is SGDLS and CDR2 YYNGEE. The CDR3 has 17 residues.

This rearrangement joins TRBV10-3 to TRBJ2-5; TRBD1 aligns across 7 bases. Trimming at V came to 2 bases and at J to 1 base, leaving 7 bases not matched to a gene. The CDR3 extends over 16 amino acids. In germline, CDR1 is ENHRY, CDR2 SYGVKD. As DNA, the CDR3 is TGTGCCATCAGTGAGAGGGCAGGGGGTTCCCAAGAGACCCAGTACTTC. Encoded protein: CAISERAGGSQETQYF.

V gene TRBV19 combines with J gene TRBJ2-3; 9 nucleotides agree with TRBD2. CDR3 size: 14 residues. From germline, CDR1 is LNHDA and CDR2 SQIVND (reference sequence). Losses at the gene ends were 3 bases for V and 11 bases for J; bases not matched to a gene: 9. CDR3 protein: CASSIGTSFEVQYF. The CDR3, as DNA: TGTGCCAGTAGTATCGGGACTAGCTTTGAAGTGCAGTATTTT.

This chain uses TRBV5-4 with TRBJ2-1, with 8 bases matching TRBD1. V was pared by 3 bases and J by 6 bases, with 8 bases of the junction left unmatched. In germline, CDR1 is SGHNT, CDR2 YYREEE (reference sequence). The CDR3 runs 15 residues. CDR3 nucleotides: TGTGCCAGCAGCTGGTGGGACAGGATCGGCAATGAGCAGTTCTTC. It translates to CASSWWDRIGNEQFF.

This clone was seen only once. This chain connects TRBV7-2 to TRBJ2-7; 9 nucleotides match TRBD2. The V segment lost 5 bases and the J segment 2 bases; nucleotides outside the gene matches: 10. This CDR3 comprises 16 residues. Looked up from germline, CDR1 is SGHTA and CDR2 is FQGNSA. The CDR3 is CASSGWLAGGAYEQYF. For the CDR3, the DNA is TGTGCCAGCAGCGGGTGGTTGGCGGGAGGGGCCTACGAGCAGTACTTC.

This clone was detected once. The chain is built from TRBV6-6 and TRBJ1-4; D ambiguous. The germline V gene has CDR1 MNHNY and CDR2 SVGAGI (reference sequence). The CDR3 covers 15 residues. Trimming removed 2 bases from V and 0 bases from J, with 7 bases in between. The CDR3 sequence is CASSYEGATNEKLFF. The CDR3 DNA sequence: TGTGCCAGCAGTTACGAGGGAGCAACTAATGAAAAACTGTTTTTT.

This chain joins TRBV5-1 and TRBJ2-5; 14 nucleotides agree with TRBD2. CDR1 is SGHRS and CDR2 is YFSETQ in the germline V gene. The CDR3 length is 17 residues. Losses at the gene ends were 4 bases for V and 7 bases for J; bases not matched to a gene: 12. CDR3 in amino acids: CASSLRLAGGLLGTQYF. The CDR3 DNA follows: TGCGCCAGCAGCCTTCGACTAGCGGGAGGGCTGTTGGGGACCCAGTACTTC.

The genes are TRBV5-4 and TRBJ2-4, with a weak D call TRBD1 (6 bases). Between the trimmed V and J ends, which lost 3 bases and 9 bases, there was a span of 10 bases. The CDR3 sequence is 12 residues long. Germline loops: CDR1 SGHNT, CDR2 YYREEE (reference sequence). This CDR3 is CASSSQGSIQYF. As DNA, the CDR3 is TGTGCCAGCAGCTCACAGGGTTCCATTCAGTACTTC.

V and J are TRBV28 and TRBJ2-7; no reliable D call. CDR3 length equals 14 residues. V was pared by 5 bases and J by 3 bases, with 14 bases between. Germline V gives CDR1 MDHEN, CDR2 SYDVKM. The CDR3 reads CASSPVTSGYEQYF. Here the CDR3 DNA reads TGTGCCAGCAGTCCCGTCACGTCGGGCTACGAGCAGTACTTC.

The chain recombines TRBV28 with TRBJ1-1; TRBD1 matches at 7 bases. V gave up 5 bases and J gave up 0 bases; unmatched junction bases: 6. Germline values: CDR1 MDHEN, CDR2 SYDVKM. The CDR3 spans 15 residues. The CDR3 coding sequence is TGTGCCAGCAGTACCGGGACAGCATTGAACACTGAAGCTTTCTTT. It yields the protein CASSTGTALNTEAFF.

The rearrangement joins TRBV9 to TRBJ2-7; possibly TRBD2 for D (6 bases). This CDR3 contains 15 residues. Germline CDR1 SGDLS, CDR2 YYNGEE. Trimming pared 4 bases from V and 1 base from J, leaving 15 bases between. The CDR3 DNA reads as TGTGCCAGCAGCCCAGACCCACTAGCTTCCTACGAGCAGTACTTC. As protein: CASSPDPLASYEQYF.

The CDR3 nucleotides are TGTGCCAGCAGGCGCACAGGGGTGAACGAGCAGTACTTC. Protein sequence: CASRRTGVNEQYF. The gene calls are TRBV14 and TRBJ2-7; 7 bases align to TRBD1. Per the germline V gene, CDR1 is SGHDN and CDR2 is FVKESK. The CDR3 covers 13 residues. The V and J ends lost 6 bases and 5 bases, in that order; junction bases with no gene match: 7.

The chain has TRBV7-6 and TRBJ2-3; 9 nucleotides match TRBD2. CDR1 is SGHVS and CDR2 is FNYEAQ in the germline V gene. The CDR3 runs 17 residues. The V segment lost 1 base and the J segment 0 bases; nucleotides outside the gene matches: 5. The CDR3 sequence: CASSLVAGGPSTDTQYF. The CDR3 DNA reads as TGTGCCAGCAGCTTAGTGGCGGGAGGGCCGAGCACAGATACGCAGTATTTT. Full variable domain (missing parts from reference TRBV7-6 and TRBJ2-3): GAGVSQSPRYKVTKRGQDVALRCDPISGHVSLYWYRQALGQGPEFLTYFNYEAQQDKSGLPNDRFSAERPEGSISTLTIQRTEQRDSAMYRCASSLVAGGPSTDTQYFGPGTRLTVL.

J is TRBJ2-7 and V is TRBV6-1; possibly TRBD2 for D (5 bases). The CDR3 covers 16 residues. Germline CDR1 reads MNHNS; CDR2 reads SASEGT. Trimming pared 3 bases from V and 6 bases from J, leaving 21 bases between. As DNA, the CDR3 is TGTGCCAGCAGTGACCCGGACTCGAGCCGAAAGCCCGAGCAGTACTTC. Protein product: CASSDPDSSRKPEQYF.

V and J are TRBV27 and TRBJ1-1, with D maybe TRBD1 (6 bases). Germline CDR1 MNHEY, CDR2 SMNVEV (reference sequence). This CDR3 has 14 amino acids. Trimming removed 5 bases from V and 0 bases from J, with 10 bases in between. CDR3 sequence: CASSITGMNTEAFF. The CDR3, as DNA: TGTGCCAGCAGTATTACAGGGATGAACACTGAAGCTTTCTTT.

The chain links TRBV9 to TRBJ2-7; 8 positions match TRBD1. Germline V lookup: CDR1 SGDLS, CDR2 YYNGEE. The CDR3 has 16 amino acids. Losses at the gene ends were 4 bases for V and 2 bases for J; bases not matched to a gene: 11. The CDR3, as DNA: TGTGCCAGCAGCCGTTCAACGGGACAGGTAGCCTACGAGCAGTACTTC. This codes for CASSRSTGQVAYEQYF.

This CDR3 reads CASNAIGGRGEQYF. CDR3 in DNA: TGTGCCAGCAATGCAATCGGGGGGCGAGGCGAGCAGTACTTC. J is TRBJ2-7 and V is TRBV7-2; a weak D match, TRBD2 (7 bases). The CDR3 is 14 amino acids. Germline CDR1 and CDR2: SGHTA and FQGNSA. V was shortened by 7 bases and J by 6 bases, with 19 bases between the two germline ends.

This clone was seen just once. The rearrangement joins TRBV6-5 to TRBJ2-7; D might be TRBD1 (6 bases). The CDR3 loop spans 15 amino acids. Germline CDR1 MNHEY, CDR2 SVGAGI. The V end lost 6 bases, the J end lost 0 bases, and 15 bases lay between the germline ends. As DNA, the CDR3 is TGTGCCAGCAGACAGGGAGAAGCGCCCTCCTACGAGCAGTACTTC. Its translation: CASRQGEAPSYEQYF.

This chain connects TRBV28 to TRBJ2-1, with D possibly matching TRBD2 (5 bases). The V end was cut by 7 bases, the J end by 7 bases, with 8 bases between. CDR1 is MDHEN, CDR2 SYDVKM, per germline. This CDR3 contains 11 residues. The CDR3 is CASTEGNEQFF. In DNA form, the CDR3 reads TGTGCCAGCACCGAGGGAAATGAGCAGTTCTTC.

The chain carries TRBV10-3 and TRBJ2-2, with a possible D match to TRBD2 (6 bases). In germline, CDR1 is ENHRY, CDR2 SYGVKD. Trimming removed 0 bases at V and 4 bases at J, with 9 bases between. The length of the CDR3 is 15 residues. The CDR3 DNA reads TGTGCCATCAGTGAGTCTATGGGAGGCACCGGGGAGCTGTTTTTT. It translates to CAISESMGGTGELFF.

The chain combines TRBV11-3 with TRBJ2-1; D not resolved. The ends were cut back, 3 bases at V and 3 bases at J, with 9 bases in the middle. This CDR3 contains 14 residues. Germline assignment: CDR1 SGHNT and CDR2 YENEEA. This chain's CDR3 is CASSFGLSYNEQFF. CDR3 coding DNA: TGTGCCAGCAGCTTTGGCTTAAGCTACAATGAGCAGTTCTTC.

The chain couples TRBV7-9 to TRBJ2-7; 7 bases map to TRBD1. The ends lost 1 base at V and 1 base at J; junction bases unmatched: 7. Looked up from germline, CDR1 is SEHNR and CDR2 is FQNEAQ (reference sequence). CDR3 length equals 16 residues. In DNA form, the CDR3 reads TGTGCCAGCAGCTTAGACCGGGACAGAAGATCCTACGAGCAGTACTTC. Translation gives CASSLDRDRRSYEQYF.

This rearrangement joins TRBV9 to TRBJ2-2, with 9 bases fitting TRBD1. The CDR3 totals 16 residues. CDR1 and CDR2 from the germline V gene are SGDLS and YYNGEE. V dropped 3 bases and J dropped 4; count of bases not matched to a gene: 7. The CDR3 protein is CASSAPGQGGTGELFF. CDR3 coding DNA: TGTGCCAGCAGCGCTCCGGGACAGGGAGGCACCGGGGAGCTGTTTTTT.